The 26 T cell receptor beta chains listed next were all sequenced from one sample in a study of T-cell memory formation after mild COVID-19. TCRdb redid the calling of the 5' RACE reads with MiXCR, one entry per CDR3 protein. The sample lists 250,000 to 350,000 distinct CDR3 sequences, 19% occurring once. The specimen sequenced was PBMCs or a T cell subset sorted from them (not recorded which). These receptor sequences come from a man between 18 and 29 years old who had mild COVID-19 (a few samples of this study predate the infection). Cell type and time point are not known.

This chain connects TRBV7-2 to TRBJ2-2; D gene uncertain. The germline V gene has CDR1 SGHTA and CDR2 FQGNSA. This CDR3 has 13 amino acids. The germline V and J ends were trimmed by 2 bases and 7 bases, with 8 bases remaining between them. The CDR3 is CASSLFYGGELFF. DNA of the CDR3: TGTGCCAGCAGCTTATTTTATGGCGGGGAGCTGTTTTTT.

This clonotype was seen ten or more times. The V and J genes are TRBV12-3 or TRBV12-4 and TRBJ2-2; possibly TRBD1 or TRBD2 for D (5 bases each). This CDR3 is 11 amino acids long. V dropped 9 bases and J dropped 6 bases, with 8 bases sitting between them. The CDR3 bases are TGTGCCAGTCGAGGGGCCGGGGAGCTGTTTTTT. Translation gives CASRGAGELFF.

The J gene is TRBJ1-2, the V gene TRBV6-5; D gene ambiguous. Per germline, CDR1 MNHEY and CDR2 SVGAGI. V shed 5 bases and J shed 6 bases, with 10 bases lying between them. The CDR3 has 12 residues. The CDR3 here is CASSGPGNGYTF. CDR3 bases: TGTGCCAGCAGTGGGCCAGGAAATGGCTACACCTTC.

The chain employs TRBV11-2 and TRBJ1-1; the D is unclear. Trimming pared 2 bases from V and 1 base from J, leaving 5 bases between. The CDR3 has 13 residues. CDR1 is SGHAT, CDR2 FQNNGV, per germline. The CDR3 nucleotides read TGTGCCAGCAGCTTATTTGGGAACACTGAAGCTTTCTTT. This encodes CASSLFGNTEAFF.

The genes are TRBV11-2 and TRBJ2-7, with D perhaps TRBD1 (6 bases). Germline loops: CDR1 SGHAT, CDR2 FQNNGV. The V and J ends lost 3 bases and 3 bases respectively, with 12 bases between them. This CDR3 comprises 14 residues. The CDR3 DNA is TGTGCCAGCAGCTTTGGGACAACTTACTACGAGCAGTACGTC. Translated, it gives CASSFGTTYYEQYV.

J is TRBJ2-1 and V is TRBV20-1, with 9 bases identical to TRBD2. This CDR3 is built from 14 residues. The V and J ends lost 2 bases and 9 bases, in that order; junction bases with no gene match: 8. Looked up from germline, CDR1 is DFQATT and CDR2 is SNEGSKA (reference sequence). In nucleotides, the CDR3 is TGCAGTGCTAGACCGCTAGCGGGGACGTTTGAGCAGTTCTTC. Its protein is CSARPLAGTFEQFF.

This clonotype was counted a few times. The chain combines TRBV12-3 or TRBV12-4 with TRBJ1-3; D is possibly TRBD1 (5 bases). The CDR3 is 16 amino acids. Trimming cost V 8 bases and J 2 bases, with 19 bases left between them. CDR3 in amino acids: CASHRVGVIAGNTIYF. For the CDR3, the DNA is TGTGCCAGCCACCGGGTAGGGGTAATTGCTGGAAACACCATATATTTT.

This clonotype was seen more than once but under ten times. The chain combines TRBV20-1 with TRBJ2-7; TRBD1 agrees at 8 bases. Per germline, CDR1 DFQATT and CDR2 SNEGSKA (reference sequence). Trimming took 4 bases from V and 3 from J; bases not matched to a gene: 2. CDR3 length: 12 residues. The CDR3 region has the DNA TGCAGTGCTACAGACAGGGGCTACGAGCAGTACGTC. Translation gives CSATDRGYEQYV.

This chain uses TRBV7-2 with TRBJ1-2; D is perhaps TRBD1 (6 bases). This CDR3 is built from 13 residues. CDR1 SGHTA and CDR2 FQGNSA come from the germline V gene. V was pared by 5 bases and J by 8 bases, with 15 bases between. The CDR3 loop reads CASSPGQPTGYTF. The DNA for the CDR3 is TGTGCCAGCAGCCCTGGACAGCCAACGGGCTACACCTTC.

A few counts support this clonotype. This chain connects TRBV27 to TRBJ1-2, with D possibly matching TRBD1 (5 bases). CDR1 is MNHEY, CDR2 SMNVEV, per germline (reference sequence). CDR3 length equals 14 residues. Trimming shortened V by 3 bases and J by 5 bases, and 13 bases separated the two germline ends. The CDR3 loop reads CASSLIPRGYGYTF. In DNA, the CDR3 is TGTGCCAGCAGTTTGATCCCGCGGGGGTATGGCTACACCTTC.

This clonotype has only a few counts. The CDR3 nucleotides are TGCGCCAGCAGCTTGGGCGGGGTGGCTGGAGATACGCAGTATTTT. Translated: CASSLGGVAGDTQYF. The genes are TRBV5-1 and TRBJ2-3, with D maybe TRBD2 (6 bases). CDR3 length equals 15 residues. Germline V CDR1 and CDR2: SGHRS, YFSETQ. V dropped 0 bases and J dropped 5 bases, with 13 bases sitting between them. The whole variable domain, remainder taken from reference TRBV5-1 and TRBJ2-3, is KAGVTQTPRYLIKTRGQQVTLSCSPISGHRSVSWYQQTPGQGLQFLFEYFSETQRNKGNFPGRFSGRQFSNSRSEMNVSTLELGDSALYLCASSLGGVAGDTQYFGPGTRLTVL.

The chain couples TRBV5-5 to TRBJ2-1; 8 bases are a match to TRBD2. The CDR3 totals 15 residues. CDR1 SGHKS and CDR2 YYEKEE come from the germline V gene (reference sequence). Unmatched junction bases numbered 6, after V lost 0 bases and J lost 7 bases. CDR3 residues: CASSLVSGSNNEQFF. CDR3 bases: TGTGCCAGCAGCTTGGTGAGCGGGAGTAATAATGAGCAGTTCTTC.

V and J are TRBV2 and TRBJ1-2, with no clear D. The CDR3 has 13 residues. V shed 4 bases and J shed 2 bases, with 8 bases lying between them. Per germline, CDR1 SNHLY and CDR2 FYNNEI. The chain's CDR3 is CASSGSENYGYTF. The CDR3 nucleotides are TGTGCCAGCAGTGGATCAGAAAACTATGGCTACACCTTC.

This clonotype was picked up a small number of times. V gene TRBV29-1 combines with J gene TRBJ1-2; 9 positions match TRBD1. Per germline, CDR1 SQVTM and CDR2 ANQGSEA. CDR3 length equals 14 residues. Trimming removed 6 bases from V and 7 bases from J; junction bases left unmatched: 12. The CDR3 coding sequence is TGCAGCGTCCCAGGGACAGGGTATCACGGTGGCTACACCTTC. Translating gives CSVPGTGYHGGYTF.

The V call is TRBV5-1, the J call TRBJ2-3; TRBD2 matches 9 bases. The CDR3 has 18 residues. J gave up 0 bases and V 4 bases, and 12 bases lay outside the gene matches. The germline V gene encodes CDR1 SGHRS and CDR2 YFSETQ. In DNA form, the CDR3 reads TGCGCCAGCAGCCGCGGGGAGCGGGGGGACATGAGCACAGATACGCAGTATTTT. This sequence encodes CASSRGERGDMSTDTQYF. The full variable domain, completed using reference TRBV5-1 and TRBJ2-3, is KAGVTQTPRYLIKTRGQQVTLSCSPISGHRSVSWYQQTPGQGLQFLFEYFSETQRNKGNFPGRFSGRQFSNSRSEMNVSTLELGDSALYLCASSRGERGDMSTDTQYFGPGTRLTVL.

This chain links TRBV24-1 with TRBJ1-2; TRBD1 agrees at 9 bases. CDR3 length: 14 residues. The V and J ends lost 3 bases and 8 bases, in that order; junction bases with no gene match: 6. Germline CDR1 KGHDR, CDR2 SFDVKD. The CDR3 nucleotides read TGTGCCACCAGTGATCTTGGGACAGGGAGCGGCTACACCTTC. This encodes CATSDLGTGSGYTF.

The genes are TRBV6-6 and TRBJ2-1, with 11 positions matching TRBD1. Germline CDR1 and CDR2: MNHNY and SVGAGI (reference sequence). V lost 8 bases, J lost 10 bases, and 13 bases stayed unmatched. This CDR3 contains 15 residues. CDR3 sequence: CASVTRDRGSGEQFF. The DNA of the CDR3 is TGTGCCAGCGTGACCCGGGACAGGGGGTCAGGCGAGCAGTTCTTC.

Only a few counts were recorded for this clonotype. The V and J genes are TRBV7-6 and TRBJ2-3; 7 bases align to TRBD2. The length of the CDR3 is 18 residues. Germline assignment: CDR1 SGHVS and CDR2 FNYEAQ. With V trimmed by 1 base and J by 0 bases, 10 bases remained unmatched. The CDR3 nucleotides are TGTGCCAGCAGCTTAGGGTCATCCAGCGGGGCTAGCACAGATACGCAGTATTTT. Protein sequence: CASSLGSSSGASTDTQYF.

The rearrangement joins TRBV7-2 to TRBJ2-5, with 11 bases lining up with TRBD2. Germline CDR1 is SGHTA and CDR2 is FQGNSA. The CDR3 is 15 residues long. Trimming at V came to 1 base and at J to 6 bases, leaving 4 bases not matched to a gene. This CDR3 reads CASSLDGTSGKTQYF. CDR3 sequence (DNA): TGTGCCAGCAGCTTAGATGGGACTAGCGGAAAGACCCAGTACTTC.

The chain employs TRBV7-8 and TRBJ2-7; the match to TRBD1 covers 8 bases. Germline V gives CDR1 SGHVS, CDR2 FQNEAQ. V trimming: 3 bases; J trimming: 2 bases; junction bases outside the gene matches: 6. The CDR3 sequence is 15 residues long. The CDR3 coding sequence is TGTGCCAGCAGCTTTAGGGGACAGGAGACCTACGAGCAGTACTTC. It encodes CASSFRGQETYEQYF.

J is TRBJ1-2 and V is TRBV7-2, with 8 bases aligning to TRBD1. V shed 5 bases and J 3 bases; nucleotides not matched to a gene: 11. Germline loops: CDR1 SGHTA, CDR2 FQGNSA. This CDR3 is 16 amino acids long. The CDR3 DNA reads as TGTGCCAGCAGCGCTCGGTTTACAGGGGGGGACTATGGCTACACCTTC. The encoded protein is CASSARFTGGDYGYTF. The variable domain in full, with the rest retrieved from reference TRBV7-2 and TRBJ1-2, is GAGVSQSPSNKVTEKGKDVELRCDPISGHTALYWYRQSLGQGLEFLIYFQGNSAPDKSGLPSDRFSAERTGGSVSTLTIQRTQQEDSAVYLCASSARFTGGDYGYTFGSGTRLTVV.

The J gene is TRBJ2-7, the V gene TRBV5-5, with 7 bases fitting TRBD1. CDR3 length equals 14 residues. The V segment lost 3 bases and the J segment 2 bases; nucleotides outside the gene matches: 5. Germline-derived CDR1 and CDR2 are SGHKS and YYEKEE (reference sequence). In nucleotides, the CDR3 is TGTGCCAGCAGCTCCTGGACAGGCCCCTACGAGCAGTACTTC. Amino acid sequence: CASSSWTGPYEQYF.

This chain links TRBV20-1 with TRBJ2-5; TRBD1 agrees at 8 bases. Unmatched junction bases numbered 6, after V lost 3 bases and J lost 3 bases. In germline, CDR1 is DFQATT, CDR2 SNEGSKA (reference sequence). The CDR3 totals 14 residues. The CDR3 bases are TGCAGTGCTAGGTCACAGGGGGGTAAAGAGACCCAGTACTTC. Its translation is CSARSQGGKETQYF.

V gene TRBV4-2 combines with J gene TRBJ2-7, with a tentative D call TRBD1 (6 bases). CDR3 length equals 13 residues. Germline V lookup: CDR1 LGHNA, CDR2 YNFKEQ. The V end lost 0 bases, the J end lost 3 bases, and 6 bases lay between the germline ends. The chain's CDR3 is CASSQEQGYEQYV. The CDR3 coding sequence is TGTGCCAGCAGCCAAGAACAGGGCTACGAGCAGTACGTC.

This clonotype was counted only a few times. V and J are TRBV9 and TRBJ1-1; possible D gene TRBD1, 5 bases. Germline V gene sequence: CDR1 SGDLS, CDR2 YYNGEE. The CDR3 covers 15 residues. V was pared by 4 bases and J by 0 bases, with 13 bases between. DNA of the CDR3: TGTGCCAGCAGCCAAGGGGTTCCCTTGAACACTGAAGCTTTCTTT. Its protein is CASSQGVPLNTEAFF.

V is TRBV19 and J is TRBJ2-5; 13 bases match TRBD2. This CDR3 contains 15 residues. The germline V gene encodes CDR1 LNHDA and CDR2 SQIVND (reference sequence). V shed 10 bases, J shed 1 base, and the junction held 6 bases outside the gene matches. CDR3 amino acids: CATLRTSGGQETQYF. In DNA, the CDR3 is TGTGCCACTTTGAGGACTAGCGGGGGCCAAGAGACCCAGTACTTC.